Given below is one T cell receptor beta chain in context. What it binds is unknown. Given a much more abundant clone one base away, this may be a read error. The entry originates in a study of breast tumors, draining lymph nodes, adjacent tissues. Germline-derived CDR1 and CDR2 are LNHDA and SQIVND (reference sequence). The CDR3 sequence is 17 residues long. From the multiplex PCR reads, TCRdb called clonotypes with MiXCR, one entry per CDR3 protein. The sample holds about 66,000 distinct CDR3 sequences, around 43% seen once. Whole-study findings and limits: Tumor repertoires ranked between lymph nodes and nontumor tissue in diversity, with V and J gene preferences. Tumor and nontumor repertoires were significantly more similar in luminal-like than in basal-like breast cancer.

V and J are TRBV19 and TRBJ2-3, with a possible D match to TRBD2 (6 bases). The sample comprised breast tumor tissue. The TCR was taken from a female donor with breast cancer. Some clones in this sample may be carry-over from other donors' samples. The CDR3 spells CASSTNEASEDSDTRYF. As DNA, the CDR3 is TGTGCCAGTAGTACCAATGAGGCTAGCGAGGACTCAGATACGCGGTATTTT. The complete variable domain, with remaining parts taken from reference TRBV19 and TRBJ2-3, reads DGGITQSPKYLFRKEGQNVTLSCEQNLNHDAMYWYRQDPGQGLRLIYYSQIVNDFQKGDIAEGYSVSREKKESFPLTVTSAQKNPTAFYLCASSTNEASEDSDTRYFGPGTRLTVL.